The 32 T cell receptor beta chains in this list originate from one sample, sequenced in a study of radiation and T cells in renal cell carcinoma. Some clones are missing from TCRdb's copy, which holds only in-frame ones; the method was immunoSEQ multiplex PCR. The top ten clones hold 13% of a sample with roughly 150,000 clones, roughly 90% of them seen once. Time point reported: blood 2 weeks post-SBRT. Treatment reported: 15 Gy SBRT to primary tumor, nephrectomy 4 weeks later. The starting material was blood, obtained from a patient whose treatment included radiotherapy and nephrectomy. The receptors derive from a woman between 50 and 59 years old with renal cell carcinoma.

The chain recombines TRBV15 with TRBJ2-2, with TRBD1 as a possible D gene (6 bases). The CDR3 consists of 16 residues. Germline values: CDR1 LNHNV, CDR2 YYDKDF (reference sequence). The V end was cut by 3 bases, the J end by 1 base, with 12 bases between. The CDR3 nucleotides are TGTGCCACCAGCAGGCCCGGGACATGGAACACCGGGGAGCTGTTTTTT. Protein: CATSRPGTWNTGELFF.

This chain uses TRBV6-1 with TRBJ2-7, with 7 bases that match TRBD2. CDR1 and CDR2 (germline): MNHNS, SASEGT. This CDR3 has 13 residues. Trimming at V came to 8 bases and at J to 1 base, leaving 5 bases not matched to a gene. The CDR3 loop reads CASARDYSYEQYF. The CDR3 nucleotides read TGTGCCAGCGCCCGGGACTATTCCTACGAGCAGTACTTC.

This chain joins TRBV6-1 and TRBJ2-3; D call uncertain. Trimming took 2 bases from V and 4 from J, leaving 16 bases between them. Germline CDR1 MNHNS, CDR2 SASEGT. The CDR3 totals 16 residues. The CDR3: CASSEQGFPGADTQYF. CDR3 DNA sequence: TGTGCCAGCAGTGAACAAGGGTTCCCCGGCGCAGATACGCAGTATTTT.

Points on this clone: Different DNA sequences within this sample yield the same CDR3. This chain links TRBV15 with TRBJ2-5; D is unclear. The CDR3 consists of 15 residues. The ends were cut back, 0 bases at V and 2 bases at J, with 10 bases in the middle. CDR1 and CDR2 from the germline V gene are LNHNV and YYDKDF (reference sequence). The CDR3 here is CATSRDQGPQETQYF. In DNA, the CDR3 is TGTGCCACCAGCAGAGATCAAGGACCGCAAGAGACCCAGTACTTC.

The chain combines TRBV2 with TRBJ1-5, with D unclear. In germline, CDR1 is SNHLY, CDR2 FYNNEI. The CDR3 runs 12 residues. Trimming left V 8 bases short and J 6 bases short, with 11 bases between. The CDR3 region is CASLLPGQPQHF. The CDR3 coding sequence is TGTGCCAGCCTCCTACCGGGTCAGCCCCAGCATTTT.

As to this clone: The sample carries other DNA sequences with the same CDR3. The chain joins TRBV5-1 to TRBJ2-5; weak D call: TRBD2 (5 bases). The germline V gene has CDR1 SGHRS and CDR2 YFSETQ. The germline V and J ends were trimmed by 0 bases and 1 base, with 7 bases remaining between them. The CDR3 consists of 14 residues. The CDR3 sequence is CASSLAAAQETQYF. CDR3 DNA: TGCGCCAGCAGCTTGGCAGCGGCCCAAGAGACCCAGTACTTC.

In DNA, the CDR3 is TGTGCCAGCAGCCTAGACTACTCTGGGGCCAACGTCCTGACTTTC. Protein product: CASSLDYSGANVLTF. The rearrangement links TRBV5-6 to TRBJ2-6, with D perhaps matching TRBD2 (5 bases). V was cut by 4 bases and J by 0 bases, with 8 bases left in between. The CDR3 has 15 amino acids. The germline gives CDR1 SGHDT, CDR2 YYEEEE. Variable domain in full (rest from reference TRBV5-6 and TRBJ2-6): DAGVTQSPTHLIKTRGQQVTLRCSPKSGHDTVSWYQQALGQGPQFIFQYYEEEERQRGNFPDRFSGHQFPNYSSELNVNALLLGDSALYLCASSLDYSGANVLTFGAGSRLTVL.

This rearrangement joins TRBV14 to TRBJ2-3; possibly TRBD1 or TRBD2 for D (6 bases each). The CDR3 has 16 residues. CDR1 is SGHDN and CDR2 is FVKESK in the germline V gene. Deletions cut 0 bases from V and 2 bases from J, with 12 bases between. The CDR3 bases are TGTGCCAGCAGCCAAGATAGAGGGGGGTTCACAGATACGCAGTATTTT. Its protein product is CASSQDRGGFTDTQYF.

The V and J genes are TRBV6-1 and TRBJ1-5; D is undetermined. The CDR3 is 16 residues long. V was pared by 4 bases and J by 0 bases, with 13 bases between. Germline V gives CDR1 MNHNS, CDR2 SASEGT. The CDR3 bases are TGTGCCAGCAGTGGTTCCTACAGTTATAGCAATCAGCCCCAGCATTTT. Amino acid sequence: CASSGSYSYSNQPQHF.

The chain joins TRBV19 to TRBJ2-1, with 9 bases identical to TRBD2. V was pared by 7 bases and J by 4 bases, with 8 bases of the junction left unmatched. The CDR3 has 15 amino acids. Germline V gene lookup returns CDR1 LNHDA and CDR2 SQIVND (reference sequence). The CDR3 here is CASTTLAGRYNEQFF. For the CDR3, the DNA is TGTGCCAGTACCACCCTAGCGGGGAGATACAATGAGCAGTTCTTC. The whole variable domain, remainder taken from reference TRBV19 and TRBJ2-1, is DGGITQSPKYLFRKEGQNVTLSCEQNLNHDAMYWYRQDPGQGLRLIYYSQIVNDFQKGDIAEGYSVSREKKESFPLTVTSAQKNPTAFYLCASTTLAGRYNEQFFGPGTRLTVL.

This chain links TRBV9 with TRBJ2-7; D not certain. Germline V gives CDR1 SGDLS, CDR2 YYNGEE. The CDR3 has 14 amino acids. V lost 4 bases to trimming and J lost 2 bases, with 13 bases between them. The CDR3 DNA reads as TGTGCCAGCAGCCGAGACCCAAGTACCTACGAGCAGTACTTC. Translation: CASSRDPSTYEQYF.

CDR3 protein: CASSARTGNQPQHF. The DNA for the CDR3 is TGTGCCAGCAGCGCCAGGACAGGGAATCAGCCCCAGCATTTT. The rearrangement uses TRBV7-3 and TRBJ1-5; 8 nucleotides align to TRBD1. Germline V CDR1 and CDR2: SGHTA, FQGTGA. The V gene end was trimmed by 5 bases and the J gene end by 4 bases; junction bases not matched to a gene: 4. The CDR3 covers 14 residues.

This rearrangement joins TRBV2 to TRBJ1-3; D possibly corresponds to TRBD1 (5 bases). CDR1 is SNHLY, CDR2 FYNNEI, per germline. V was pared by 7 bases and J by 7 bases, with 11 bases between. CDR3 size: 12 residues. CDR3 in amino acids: CASTQGVNTIYF. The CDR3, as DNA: TGTGCCAGCACCCAGGGAGTGAACACCATATATTTT. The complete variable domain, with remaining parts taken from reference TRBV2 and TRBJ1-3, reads EPEVTQTPSHQVTQMGQEVILRCVPISNHLYFYWYRQILGQKVEFLVSFYNNEISEKSEIFDDQFSVERPDGSNFTLKIRSTKLEDSAMYFCASTQGVNTIYFGEGSWLTVV.

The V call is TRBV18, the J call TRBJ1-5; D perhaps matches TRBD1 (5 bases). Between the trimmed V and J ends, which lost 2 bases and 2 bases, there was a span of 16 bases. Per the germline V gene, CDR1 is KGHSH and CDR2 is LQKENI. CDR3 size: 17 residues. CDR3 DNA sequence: TGTGCCAGCTCACCAAGCAGGGCATCGGGAGGCAATCAGCCCCAGCATTTT. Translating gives CASSPSRASGGNQPQHF.

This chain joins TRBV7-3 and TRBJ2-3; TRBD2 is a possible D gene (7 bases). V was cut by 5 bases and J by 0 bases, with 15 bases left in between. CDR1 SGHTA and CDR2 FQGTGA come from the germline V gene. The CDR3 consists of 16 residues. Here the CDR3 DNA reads TGTGCCAGCAGCACGCTCGGGGGGCTGAGCACAGATACGCAGTATTTT. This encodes CASSTLGGLSTDTQYF.

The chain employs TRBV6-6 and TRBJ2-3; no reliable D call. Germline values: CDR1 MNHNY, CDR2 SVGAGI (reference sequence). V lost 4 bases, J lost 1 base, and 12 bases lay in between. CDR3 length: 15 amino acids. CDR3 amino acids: CASSFRPSGTDTQYF. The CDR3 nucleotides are TGTGCCAGCAGTTTTCGCCCGTCGGGCACAGATACGCAGTATTTT.

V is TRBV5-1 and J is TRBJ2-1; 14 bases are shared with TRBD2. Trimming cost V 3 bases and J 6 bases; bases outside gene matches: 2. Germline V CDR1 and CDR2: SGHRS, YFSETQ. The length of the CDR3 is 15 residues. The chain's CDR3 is CASSSGTSGGNEQFF. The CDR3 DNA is TGCGCCAGCAGCTCGGGGACTAGCGGGGGCAATGAGCAGTTCTTC. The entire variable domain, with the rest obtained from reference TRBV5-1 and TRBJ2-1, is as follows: KAGVTQTPRYLIKTRGQQVTLSCSPISGHRSVSWYQQTPGQGLQFLFEYFSETQRNKGNFPGRFSGRQFSNSRSEMNVSTLELGDSALYLCASSSGTSGGNEQFFGPGTRLTVL.

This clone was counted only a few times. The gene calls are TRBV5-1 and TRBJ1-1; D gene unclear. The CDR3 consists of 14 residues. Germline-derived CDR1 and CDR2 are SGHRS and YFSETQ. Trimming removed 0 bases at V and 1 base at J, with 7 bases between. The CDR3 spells CASSLAPENTEAFF. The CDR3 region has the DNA TGCGCCAGCAGCTTGGCCCCGGAGAACACTGAAGCTTTCTTT.

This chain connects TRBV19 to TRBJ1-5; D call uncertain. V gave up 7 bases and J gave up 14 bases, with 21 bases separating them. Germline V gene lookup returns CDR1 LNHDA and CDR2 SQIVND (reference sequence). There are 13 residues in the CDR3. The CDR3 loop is CASTDIERPLKHF. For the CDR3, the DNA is TGTGCCAGTACCGATATAGAGAGACCCCTGAAGCATTTT.

The CDR3 loop reads CASTHLTSAYEQYF. CDR3 nucleotide sequence: TGTGCCAGCACCCATTTGACTAGCGCCTACGAGCAGTACTTC. The V call is TRBV2, the J call TRBJ2-7; 8 bases map to TRBD2. J lost 2 bases, V lost 7 bases, and 7 bases had no gene match. CDR3 length: 14 amino acids. Germline CDR1 is SNHLY and CDR2 is FYNNEI.

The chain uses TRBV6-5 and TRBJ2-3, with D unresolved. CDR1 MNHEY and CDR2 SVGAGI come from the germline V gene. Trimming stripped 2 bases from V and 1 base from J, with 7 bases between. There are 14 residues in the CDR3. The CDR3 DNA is TGTGCCAGCAGTTACGCGTGGGGCACAGATACGCAGTATTTT. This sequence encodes CASSYAWGTDTQYF.

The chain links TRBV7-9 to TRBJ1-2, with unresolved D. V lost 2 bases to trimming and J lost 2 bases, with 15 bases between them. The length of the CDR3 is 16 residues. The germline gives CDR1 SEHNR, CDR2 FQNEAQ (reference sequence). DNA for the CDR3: TGTGCCAGCAGCTTAATGGTGCTAGTAGAAAACTATGGCTACACCTTC. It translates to CASSLMVLVENYGYTF.

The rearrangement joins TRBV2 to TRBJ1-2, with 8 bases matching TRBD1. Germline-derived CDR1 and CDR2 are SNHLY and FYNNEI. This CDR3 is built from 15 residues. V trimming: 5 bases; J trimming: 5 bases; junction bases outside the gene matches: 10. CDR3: CASSLTGQGRYGYTF. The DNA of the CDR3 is TGTGCCAGCAGTCTAACCGGACAGGGAAGATATGGCTACACCTTC. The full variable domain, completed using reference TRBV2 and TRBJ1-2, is EPEVTQTPSHQVTQMGQEVILRCVPISNHLYFYWYRQILGQKVEFLVSFYNNEISEKSEIFDDQFSVERPDGSNFTLKIRSTKLEDSAMYFCASSLTGQGRYGYTFGSGTRLTVV.

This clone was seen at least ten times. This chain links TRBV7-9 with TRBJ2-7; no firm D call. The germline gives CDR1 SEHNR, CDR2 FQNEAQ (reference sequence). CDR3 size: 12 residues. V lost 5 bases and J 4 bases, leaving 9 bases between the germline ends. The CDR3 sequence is CASSHDGYEQYF. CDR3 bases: TGTGCCAGCAGCCACGACGGGTACGAGCAGTACTTC.

The CDR3 loop is CASSLGGIGDTEAFF. DNA of the CDR3: TGTGCCAGCAGTTTAGGGGGGATTGGGGACACTGAAGCTTTCTTT. V gene TRBV27 combines with J gene TRBJ1-1; possibly TRBD1 for D (5 bases). Trimming stripped 2 bases from V and 3 bases from J, with 13 bases between. The V gene's germline CDR1 is MNHEY and CDR2 SMNVEV (reference sequence). The CDR3 is 15 amino acids.

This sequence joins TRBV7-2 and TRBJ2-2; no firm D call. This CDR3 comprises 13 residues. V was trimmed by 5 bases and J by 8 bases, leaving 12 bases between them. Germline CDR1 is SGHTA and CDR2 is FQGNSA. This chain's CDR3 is CASSLGYPGELFF. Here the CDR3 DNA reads TGTGCCAGCAGCCTAGGCTATCCGGGGGAGCTGTTTTTT.

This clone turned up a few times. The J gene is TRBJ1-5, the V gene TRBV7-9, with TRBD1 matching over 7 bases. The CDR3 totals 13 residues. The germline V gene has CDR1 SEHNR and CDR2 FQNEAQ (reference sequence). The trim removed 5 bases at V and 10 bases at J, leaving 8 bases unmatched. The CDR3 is CASSTWDRGPQHF. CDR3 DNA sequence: TGTGCCAGCAGCACTTGGGACAGAGGACCCCAGCATTTT. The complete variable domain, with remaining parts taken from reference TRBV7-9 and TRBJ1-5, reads DTGVSQNPRHKITKRGQNVTFRCDPISEHNRLYWYRQTLGQGPEFLTYFQNEAQLEKSRLLSDRFSAERPKGSFSTLEIQRTEQGDSAMYLCASSTWDRGPQHFGDGTRLSIL.

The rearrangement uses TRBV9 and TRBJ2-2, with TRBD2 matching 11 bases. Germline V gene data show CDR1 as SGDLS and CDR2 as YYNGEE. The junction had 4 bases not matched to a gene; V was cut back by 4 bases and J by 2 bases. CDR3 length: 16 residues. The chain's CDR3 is CASSFSGGVNTGELFF. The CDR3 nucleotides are TGTGCCAGCAGCTTTAGCGGGGGGGTTAACACCGGGGAGCTGTTTTTT.

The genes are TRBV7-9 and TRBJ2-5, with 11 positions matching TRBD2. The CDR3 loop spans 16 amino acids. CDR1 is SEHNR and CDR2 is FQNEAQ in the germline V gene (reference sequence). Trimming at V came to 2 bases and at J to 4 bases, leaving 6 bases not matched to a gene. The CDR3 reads CASSLFSGGARETQYF. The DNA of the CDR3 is TGTGCCAGCAGCTTATTTAGCGGGGGGGCCAGAGAGACCCAGTACTTC.

The CDR3 spells CATSELAGVFNEQFF. The CDR3 region has the DNA TGTGCCACCAGCGAGCTAGCGGGGGTTTTTAATGAGCAGTTCTTC. The genes are TRBV15 and TRBJ2-1, with 10 bases matching TRBD2. The CDR3 is 15 residues long. Per germline, CDR1 LNHNV and CDR2 YYDKDF (reference sequence). V was pared by 5 bases and J by 7 bases, with 8 bases of the junction left unmatched.

The CDR3 loop reads CASSLSWEYVGGNQPQHF. CDR3 bases: TGTGCCAGCAGCTTATCTTGGGAGTACGTCGGGGGCAATCAGCCCCAGCATTTT. The V call is TRBV7-9, the J call TRBJ1-5; no reliable D call. CDR1 is SEHNR, CDR2 FQNEAQ, per germline (reference sequence). Trimming took 2 bases from V and 2 from J, leaving 19 bases between them. The CDR3 covers 18 residues.

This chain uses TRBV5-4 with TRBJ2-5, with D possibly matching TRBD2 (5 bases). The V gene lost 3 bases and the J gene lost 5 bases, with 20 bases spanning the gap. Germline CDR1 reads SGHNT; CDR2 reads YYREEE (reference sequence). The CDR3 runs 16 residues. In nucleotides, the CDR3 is TGTGCCAGCAGCTCAGCGGACCTAGAGGGCCCGGAGACCCAGTACTTC. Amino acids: CASSSADLEGPETQYF. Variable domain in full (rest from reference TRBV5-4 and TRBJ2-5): ETGVTQSPTHLIKTRGQQVTLRCSSQSGHNTVSWYQQALGQGPQFIFQYYREEENGRGNFPPRFSGLQFPNYSSELNVNALELDDSALYLCASSSADLEGPETQYFGPGTRLLVL.